Shown below are 8 T cell receptor beta chains from a single sample sequenced in a study of cytomegalovirus exposure and HLA in healthy donors. TCRdb keeps only in-frame clones here, not all; method: immunoSEQ multiplex PCR. The data show around 300,000 clones, with 65% to 90% seen just once and more than 0.8% held by the top ten. Specimen: PBMCs. The receptors were sampled from a woman between 18 and 29 years old in good health and CMV-seronegative.

The gene calls are TRBV5-6 and TRBJ1-2; D unclear. Trimming stripped 2 bases from V and 3 bases from J, with 11 bases between. From germline, CDR1 is SGHDT and CDR2 YYEEEE. The CDR3 spans 14 residues. CDR3 bases: TGTGCCAGCAGCTTTCAACAGTCTCACTATGGCTACACCTTC. This translates into CASSFQQSHYGYTF.

The CDR3 protein is CASQTGDQPQHF. In nucleotides, the CDR3 is TGTGCCAGCCAGACAGGGGATCAGCCCCAGCATTTT. The chain links TRBV25-1 to TRBJ1-5, with 8 bases aligning to TRBD1. CDR1 is MGHDK and CDR2 is SYGVNS in the germline V gene. Unmatched junction bases numbered 2, after V lost 8 bases and J lost 5 bases. CDR3 length: 12 amino acids.

V is TRBV29-1 and J is TRBJ2-1; 8 nucleotides agree with TRBD1. This CDR3 is built from 14 residues. From germline, CDR1 is SQVTM and CDR2 ANQGSEA. After removal of 2 bases from V and 8 bases from J, the junction contained 8 bases not matched to a gene. Written as DNA, the CDR3 is TGCAGCGTTGAACGGTCGCGACAGGGGTATGAGCAGTTCTTC. The encoded protein is CSVERSRQGYEQFF.

This chain connects TRBV9 to TRBJ1-6; no clear D. The germline CDR1 and CDR2 sequences are SGDLS and YYNGEE. V lost 4 bases, J lost 6 bases, and 17 bases lay in between. The CDR3 loop spans 16 amino acids. The CDR3 is CASSPEGFASNSPLHF. CDR3 sequence (DNA): TGTGCCAGCAGCCCAGAGGGATTTGCGAGTAATTCACCCCTCCACTTT.

This clone was detected only once. This rearrangement joins TRBV27 to TRBJ2-1, with 7 bases matching TRBD1. The CDR3 has 17 residues. CDR1 is MNHEY and CDR2 is SMNVEV in the germline V gene (reference sequence). V dropped 3 bases and J dropped 4; count of bases not matched to a gene: 12. Here the CDR3 DNA reads TGTGCCAGCAGTTTGGATTACAGGGGCCTCTTTTACAATGAGCAGTTCTTC. It translates to CASSLDYRGLFYNEQFF.

A single count supports this clone. CDR3 DNA: TGCGCCAGCAGCTTGGAGAGGACTAGCGGGAGAAGTTCCTACAATGAGCAGTTCTTC. Its protein product is CASSLERTSGRSSYNEQFF. The chain employs TRBV5-1 and TRBJ2-1; TRBD2 matches 13 bases. Germline values: CDR1 SGHRS, CDR2 YFSETQ. The V gene end was trimmed by 0 bases and the J gene end by 1 base; junction bases not matched to a gene: 7. The CDR3 runs to 19 residues. The whole variable domain, remainder taken from reference TRBV5-1 and TRBJ2-1, is KAGVTQTPRYLIKTRGQQVTLSCSPISGHRSVSWYQQTPGQGLQFLFEYFSETQRNKGNFPGRFSGRQFSNSRSEMNVSTLELGDSALYLCASSLERTSGRSSYNEQFFGPGTRLTVL.

V gene TRBV19 combines with J gene TRBJ2-7, with 9 bases lining up with TRBD1. The CDR3 contains 14 residues. CDR1 is LNHDA, CDR2 SQIVND, per germline (reference sequence). V dropped 5 bases and J dropped 3; count of bases not matched to a gene: 5. CDR3 sequence reads: CASSQQGASYEQYF. For the CDR3, the DNA is TGTGCCAGTAGTCAACAGGGGGCAAGCTACGAGCAGTACTTC.

This chain links TRBV5-1 with TRBJ1-1; tentatively, D is TRBD1 (5 bases). CDR3 size: 15 residues. The V end lost 5 bases, the J end lost 1 base, and 15 bases lay between the germline ends. Looked up from germline, CDR1 is SGHRS and CDR2 is YFSETQ. Here the CDR3 reads CASSPGTRPNTEAFF. The CDR3 DNA follows: TGCGCCAGCAGTCCAGGGACTCGCCCGAACACTGAAGCTTTCTTT.